This TCR beta chain was identified during a study of tumor-infiltrating lymphocytes in primary liver carcinoma. The wider study: The patients, men and women alike, were aged 30 to 69 years. Regardless of tissue type, samples showed similar yields of roughly 3.5 to 7.13 million productive TCRbeta reads. Findings of the study overall: Between tumor regions, pairs overlapped more than tumor-adjacent and tumor-blood pairs did.

With regard to this clonotype: Its antigen is not known.

TCR beta cDNA was made from roughly 450 ng total RNA with a constant-region primer. Slightly modified ARM-PCR with three nested multiplex PCR rounds yielded TCR beta libraries. Forward primers for TRBV1-TRBV30 and a C-beta reverse primer served the first two PCR rounds, at approximately 10 cycles each. A single record per CDR3 protein comes from TCRdb applying MiXCR to the multiplex PCR reads. The sample contains 35,000 to 50,000 distinct CDR3 sequences, 75% of which appear only once. CDR1 is MGHRA, CDR2 YSYEKL, per germline. Trimming removed 9 bases at V and 5 bases at J, with 20 bases between. This CDR3 region has 15 residues. Unsorted bulk tissue, roughly 20-33 mg of it, served as the source for co-extraction of RNA and DNA. Chronic HBV infection, untreated so far, was present in the patients.

The sequence was obtained from a woman aged 25-40 years with primary liver carcinoma and hepatitis B virus infection. The chain combines TRBV4-1 with TRBJ2-1; D is possibly TRBD1 or TRBD2 (7 bases each). The sample comprised tumor-adjacent normal liver tissue. The CDR3 here is CASNQEPGGDNEQFF. The CDR3 DNA sequence: TGCGCCAGTAACCAAGAACCAGGGGGGGACAATGAGCAGTTCTTC.